The T cell receptor (beta chain) described here comes from a study of Ad26.COV2.S vaccination and SARS-CoV-2 variants. About the study: Among those in the COV1001 Ad26.COV2.S trial arm was the donor.

The CDR3 runs 13 residues. In germline, CDR1 is SNHLY, CDR2 FYNNEI. With 7 bases removed from V and 1 base from J, the gap between germline ends came to 10 bases. TCRdb keeps only in-frame clones here, not all; method: immunoSEQ multiplex PCR. The repertoire consists of about 680,000 clones, with roughly 90% occurring once and the leading ten covering roughly 1.5%. Specified treatment: some 20 received Ad26.COV2.S at low or high dose, single or two shots; five or six received placebo; per-sample allocation not given. Repertoires come from day 63 after the first vaccine or placebo injection. The administered vaccine (an Ad26 vector) expressed Wuhan-strain SARS-CoV-2 spike.

Here the sequenced sample was peripheral blood, taken in a trial of Ad26.COV2.S vaccine versus placebo. The clonotype comes from a person between 18 and 65 years old who received the Ad26.COV2.S COVID-19 vaccine or a placebo. The chain carries TRBV2 and TRBJ2-5, with D tentatively TRBD2 (7 bases). The CDR3 is CASTAGAQETQYF. CDR3 nucleotides: TGTGCCAGCACGGCGGGGGCCCAAGAGACCCAGTACTTC.